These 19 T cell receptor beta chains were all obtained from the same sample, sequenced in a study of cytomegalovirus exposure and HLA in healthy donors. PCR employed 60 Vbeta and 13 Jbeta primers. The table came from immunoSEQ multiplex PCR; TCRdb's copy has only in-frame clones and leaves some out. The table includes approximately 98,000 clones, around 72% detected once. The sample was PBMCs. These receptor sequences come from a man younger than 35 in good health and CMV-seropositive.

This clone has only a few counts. DNA of the CDR3: TGCGCCAGCAGGTACAGGGGGCGGTACTATGGCTACACCTTC. Its translation is CASRYRGRYYGYTF. The V gene is TRBV23-1, the J gene TRBJ1-2; 9 bases are a match to TRBD1. TRBV23-1 is filed as an ORF, its function uncertain. The CDR3 runs to 14 residues. Trimming removed 6 bases from V and 3 bases from J; junction bases left unmatched: 5.

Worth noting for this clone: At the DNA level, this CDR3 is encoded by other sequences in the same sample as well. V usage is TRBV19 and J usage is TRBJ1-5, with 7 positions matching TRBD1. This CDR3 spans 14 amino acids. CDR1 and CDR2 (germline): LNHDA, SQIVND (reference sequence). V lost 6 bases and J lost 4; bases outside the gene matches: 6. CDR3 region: CASRETGLNQPQHF. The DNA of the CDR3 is TGTGCCAGTAGGGAGACAGGGCTGAATCAGCCCCAGCATTTT.

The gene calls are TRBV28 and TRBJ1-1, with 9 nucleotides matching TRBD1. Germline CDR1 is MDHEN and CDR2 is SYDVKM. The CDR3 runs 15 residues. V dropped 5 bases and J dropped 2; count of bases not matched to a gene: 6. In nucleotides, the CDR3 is TGTGCCAGCAGTCCCTCGGGACAGGGAAACACTGAAGCTTTCTTT. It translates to CASSPSGQGNTEAFF.

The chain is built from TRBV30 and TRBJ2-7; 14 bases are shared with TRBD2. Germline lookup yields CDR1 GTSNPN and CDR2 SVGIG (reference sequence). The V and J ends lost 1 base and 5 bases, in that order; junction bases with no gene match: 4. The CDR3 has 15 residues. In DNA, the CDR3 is TGTGCCTGGAGTGGACTGGGACTAGCGGGGGACGAGCAGTACTTC. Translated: CAWSGLGLAGDEQYF.

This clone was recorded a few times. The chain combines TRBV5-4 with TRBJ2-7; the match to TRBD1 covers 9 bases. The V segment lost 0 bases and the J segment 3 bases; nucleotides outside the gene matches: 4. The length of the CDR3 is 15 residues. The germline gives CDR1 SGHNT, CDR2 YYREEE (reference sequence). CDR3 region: CASSLEPGQGYEQYF. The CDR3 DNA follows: TGTGCCAGCAGCTTGGAACCGGGACAGGGCTACGAGCAGTACTTC.

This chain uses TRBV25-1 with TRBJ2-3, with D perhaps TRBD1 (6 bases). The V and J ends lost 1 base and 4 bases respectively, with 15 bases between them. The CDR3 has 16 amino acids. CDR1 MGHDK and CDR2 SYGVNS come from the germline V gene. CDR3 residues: CASSEWGRGDPDTQYF. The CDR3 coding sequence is TGTGCCAGCAGTGAATGGGGCAGGGGTGACCCAGATACGCAGTATTTT. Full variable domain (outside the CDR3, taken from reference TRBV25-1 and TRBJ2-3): EADIYQTPRYLVIGTGKKITLECSQTMGHDKMYWYQQDPGMELHLIHYSYGVNSTEKGDLSSESTVSRIRTEHFPLTLESARPSHTSQYLCASSEWGRGDPDTQYFGPGTRLTVL.

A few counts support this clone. The CDR3 region is CASSAKPATNEKLFF. In DNA, the CDR3 is TGTGCCAGCAGCGCGAAGCCTGCAACTAATGAAAAACTGTTTTTT. The rearrangement joins TRBV9 to TRBJ1-4, with D hard to call. The V end lost 3 bases, the J end lost 0 bases, and 9 bases lay between the germline ends. Per the germline V gene, CDR1 is SGDLS and CDR2 is YYNGEE. The CDR3 is 15 amino acids.

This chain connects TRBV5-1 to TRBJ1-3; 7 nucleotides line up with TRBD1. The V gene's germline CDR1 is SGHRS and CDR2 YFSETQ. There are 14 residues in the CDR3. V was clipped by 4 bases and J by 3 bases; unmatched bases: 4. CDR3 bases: TGCGCCAGCAGCCCGACAGGGAATGGAAACACCATATATTTT. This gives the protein CASSPTGNGNTIYF.

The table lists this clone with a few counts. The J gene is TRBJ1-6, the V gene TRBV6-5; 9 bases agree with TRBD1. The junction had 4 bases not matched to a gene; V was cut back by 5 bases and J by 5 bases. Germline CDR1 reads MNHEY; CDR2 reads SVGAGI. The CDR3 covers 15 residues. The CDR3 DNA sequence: TGTGCCAGCAGTGGATGGGACAGGGATAATTCACCCCTCCACTTT. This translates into CASSGWDRDNSPLHF.

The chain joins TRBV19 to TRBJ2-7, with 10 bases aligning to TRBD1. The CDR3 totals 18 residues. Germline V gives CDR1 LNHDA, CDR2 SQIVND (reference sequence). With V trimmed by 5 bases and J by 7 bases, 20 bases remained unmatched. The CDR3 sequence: CASSPRGRDRGIVVEQYF. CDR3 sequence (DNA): TGTGCCAGTAGTCCCAGAGGCCGGGACAGGGGAATCGTCGTAGAGCAGTACTTC.

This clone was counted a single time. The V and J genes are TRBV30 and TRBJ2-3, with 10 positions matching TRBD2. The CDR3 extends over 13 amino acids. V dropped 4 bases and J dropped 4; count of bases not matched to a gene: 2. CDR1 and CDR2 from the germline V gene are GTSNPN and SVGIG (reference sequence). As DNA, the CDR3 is TGTGCCTGGATCACTAGCGGGGCAGATACGCAGTATTTT. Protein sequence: CAWITSGADTQYF.

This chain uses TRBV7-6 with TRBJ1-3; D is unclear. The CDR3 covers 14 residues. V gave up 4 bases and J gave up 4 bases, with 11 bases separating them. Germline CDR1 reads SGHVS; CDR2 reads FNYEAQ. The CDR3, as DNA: TGTGCCAGCAGCTACAGCGGCGGAGGAAACACCATATATTTT. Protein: CASSYSGGGNTIYF.

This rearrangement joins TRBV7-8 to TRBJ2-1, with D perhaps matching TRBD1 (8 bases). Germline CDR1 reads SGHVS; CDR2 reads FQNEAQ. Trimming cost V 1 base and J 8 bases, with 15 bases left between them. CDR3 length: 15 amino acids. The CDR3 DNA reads TGTGCCAGCAGCTTAGACAGGGGGAGGGGATATGAGCAGTTCTTC. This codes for CASSLDRGRGYEQFF.

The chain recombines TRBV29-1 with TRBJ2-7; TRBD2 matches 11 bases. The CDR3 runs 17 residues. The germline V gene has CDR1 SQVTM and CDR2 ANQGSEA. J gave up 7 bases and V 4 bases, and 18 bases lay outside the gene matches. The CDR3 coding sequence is TGCAGCGTTGTTGGGCGACTAGCGGGGAAGCCCAGGAGGGAGCAGTACTTC. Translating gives CSVVGRLAGKPRREQYF.

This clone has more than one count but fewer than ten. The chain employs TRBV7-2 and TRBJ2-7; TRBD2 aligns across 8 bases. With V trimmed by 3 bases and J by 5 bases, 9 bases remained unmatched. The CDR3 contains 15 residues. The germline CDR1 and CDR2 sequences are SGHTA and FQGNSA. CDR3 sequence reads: CASSFSGLERHEQYF. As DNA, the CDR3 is TGTGCCAGCAGCTTCTCGGGACTAGAACGCCACGAGCAGTACTTC.

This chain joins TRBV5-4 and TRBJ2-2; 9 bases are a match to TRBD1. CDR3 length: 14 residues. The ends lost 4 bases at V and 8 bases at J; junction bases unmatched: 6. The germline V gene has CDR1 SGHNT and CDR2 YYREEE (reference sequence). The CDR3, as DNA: TGTGCCAGCAGCAACAGACAGGGGGTAGGGGAGCTGTTTTTT. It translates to CASSNRQGVGELFF.

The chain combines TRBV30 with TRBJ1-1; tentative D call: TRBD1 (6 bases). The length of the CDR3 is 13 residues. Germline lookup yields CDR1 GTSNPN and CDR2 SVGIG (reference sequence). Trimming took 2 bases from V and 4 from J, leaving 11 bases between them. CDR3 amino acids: CAWSLGTFTEAFF. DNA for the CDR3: TGTGCCTGGAGTTTGGGGACATTCACTGAAGCTTTCTTT.

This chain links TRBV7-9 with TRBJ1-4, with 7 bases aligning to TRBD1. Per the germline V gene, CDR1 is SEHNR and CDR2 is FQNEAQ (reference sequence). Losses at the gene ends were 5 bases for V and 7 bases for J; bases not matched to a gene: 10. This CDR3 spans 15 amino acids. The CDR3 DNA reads TGTGCCAGCAGCCCGCCGACAGGGACGGGTGAAAAACTGTTTTTT. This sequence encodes CASSPPTGTGEKLFF.

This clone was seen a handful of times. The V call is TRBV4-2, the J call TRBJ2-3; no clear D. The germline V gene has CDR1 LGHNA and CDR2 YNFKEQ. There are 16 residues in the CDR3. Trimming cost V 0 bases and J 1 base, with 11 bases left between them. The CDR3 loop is CASSQDDGGGTDTQYF. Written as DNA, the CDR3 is TGTGCCAGCAGCCAAGATGATGGCGGAGGCACAGATACGCAGTATTTT.